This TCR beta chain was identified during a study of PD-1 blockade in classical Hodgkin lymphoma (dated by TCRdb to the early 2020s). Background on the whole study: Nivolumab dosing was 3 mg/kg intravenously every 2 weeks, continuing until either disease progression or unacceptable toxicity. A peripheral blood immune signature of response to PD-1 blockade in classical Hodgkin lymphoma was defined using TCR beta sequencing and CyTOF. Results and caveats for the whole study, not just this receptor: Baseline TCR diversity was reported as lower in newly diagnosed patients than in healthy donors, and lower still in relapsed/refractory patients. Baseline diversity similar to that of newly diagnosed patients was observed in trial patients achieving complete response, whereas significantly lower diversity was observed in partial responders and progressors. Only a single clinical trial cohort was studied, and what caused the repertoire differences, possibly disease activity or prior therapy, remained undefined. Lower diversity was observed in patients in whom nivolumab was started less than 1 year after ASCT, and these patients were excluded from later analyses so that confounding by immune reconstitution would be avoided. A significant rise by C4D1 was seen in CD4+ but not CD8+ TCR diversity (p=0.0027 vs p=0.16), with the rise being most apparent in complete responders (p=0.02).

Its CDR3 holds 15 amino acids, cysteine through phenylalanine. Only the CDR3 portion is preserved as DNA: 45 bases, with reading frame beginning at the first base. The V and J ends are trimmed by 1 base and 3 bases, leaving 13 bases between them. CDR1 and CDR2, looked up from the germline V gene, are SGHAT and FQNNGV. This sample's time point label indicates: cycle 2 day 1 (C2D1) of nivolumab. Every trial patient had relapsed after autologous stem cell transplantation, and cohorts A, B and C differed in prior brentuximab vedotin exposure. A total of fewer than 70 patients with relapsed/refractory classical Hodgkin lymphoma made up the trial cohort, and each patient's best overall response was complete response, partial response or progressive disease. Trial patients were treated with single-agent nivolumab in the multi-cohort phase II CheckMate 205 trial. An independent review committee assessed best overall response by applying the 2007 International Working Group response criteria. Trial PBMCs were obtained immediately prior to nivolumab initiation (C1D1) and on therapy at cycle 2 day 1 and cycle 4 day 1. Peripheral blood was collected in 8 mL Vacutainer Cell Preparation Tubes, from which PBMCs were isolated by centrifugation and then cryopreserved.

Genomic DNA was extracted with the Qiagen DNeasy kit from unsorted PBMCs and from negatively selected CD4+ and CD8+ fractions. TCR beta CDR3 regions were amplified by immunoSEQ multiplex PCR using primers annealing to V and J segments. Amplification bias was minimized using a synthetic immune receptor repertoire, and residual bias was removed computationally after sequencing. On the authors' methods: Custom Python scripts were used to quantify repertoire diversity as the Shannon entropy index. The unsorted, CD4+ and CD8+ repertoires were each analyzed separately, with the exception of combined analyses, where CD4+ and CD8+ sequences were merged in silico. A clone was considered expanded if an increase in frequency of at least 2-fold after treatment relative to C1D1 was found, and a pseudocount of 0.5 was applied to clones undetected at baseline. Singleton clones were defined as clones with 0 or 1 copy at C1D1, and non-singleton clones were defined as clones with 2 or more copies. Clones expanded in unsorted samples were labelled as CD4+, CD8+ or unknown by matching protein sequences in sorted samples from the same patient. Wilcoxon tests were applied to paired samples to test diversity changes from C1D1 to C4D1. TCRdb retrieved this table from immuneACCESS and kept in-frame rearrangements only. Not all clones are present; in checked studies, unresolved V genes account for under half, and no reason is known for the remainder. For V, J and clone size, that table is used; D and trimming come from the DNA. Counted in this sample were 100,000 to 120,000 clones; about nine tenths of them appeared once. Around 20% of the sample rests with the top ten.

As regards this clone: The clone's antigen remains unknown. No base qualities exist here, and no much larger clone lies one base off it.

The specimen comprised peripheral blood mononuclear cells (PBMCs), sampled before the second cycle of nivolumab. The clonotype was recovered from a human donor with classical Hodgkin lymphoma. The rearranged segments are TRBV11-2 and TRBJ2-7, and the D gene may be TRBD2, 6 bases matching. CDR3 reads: CASSLGGTWVYEQYF. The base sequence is TGTGCCAGCAGCTTAGGGGGGACTTGGGTCTACGAGCAGTACTTC.